Included here is one T cell receptor beta chain sequence, with context. Antigen: not known. The sample comes from a study of early T cells in non-severe SARS-CoV-2 infection. From germline, CDR1 is SQVTM and CDR2 ANQGSEA. With 6 bases removed from V and 2 bases from J, the gap between germline ends came to 10 bases. The CDR3 has 12 amino acids. Each cDNA molecule carried a unique molecular identifier. TCRdb fed the 5' RACE reads into MiXCR, producing one record per CDR3 protein. This sample has 95,000 to 100,000 distinct CDR3 sequences, with roughly 13% found just once. General study points: A preference for anti-spike CD8 responses marked VDJdb matching, which missed private and CD4 specificities.

Sequencing was done on a sample of whole blood. V and J are TRBV29-1 and TRBJ1-1; D gene ambiguous. The source of this sequence is an adult who was a healthcare worker with PCR-confirmed SARS-CoV-2 infection or an uninfected control (not recorded which). The CDR3 here is CSVPLGNTEAFF. CDR3 in DNA: TGCAGCGTCCCTCTCGGCAACACTGAAGCTTTCTTT.